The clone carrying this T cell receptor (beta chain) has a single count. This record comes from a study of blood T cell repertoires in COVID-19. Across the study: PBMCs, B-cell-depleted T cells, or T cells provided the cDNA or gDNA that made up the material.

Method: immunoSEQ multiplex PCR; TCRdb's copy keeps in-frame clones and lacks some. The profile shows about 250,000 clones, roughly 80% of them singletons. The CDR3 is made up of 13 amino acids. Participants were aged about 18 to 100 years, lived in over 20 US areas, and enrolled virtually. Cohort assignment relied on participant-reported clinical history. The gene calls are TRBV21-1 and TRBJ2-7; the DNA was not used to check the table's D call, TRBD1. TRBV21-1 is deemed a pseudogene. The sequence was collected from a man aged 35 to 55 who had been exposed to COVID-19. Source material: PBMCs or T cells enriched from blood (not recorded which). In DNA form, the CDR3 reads TGTGCCAGCAGCGAACCCAGGGATTACGAGCAGTACTTC. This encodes CASSEPRDYEQYF.